This T cell receptor beta chain derives from a study of blood T cell repertoires in COVID-19. As for the study in general: Researchers got acute and convalescent COVID-19 samples from the United States, Italy and Spain. PBMCs, B-cell-depleted T cells, or T cells provided the cDNA or gDNA that made up the material.

V was shortened by 1 base and J by 4 bases, with 7 bases between the two germline ends. Germline CDR1 and CDR2: LGHNA and YSLEER. CDR3 length: 13 residues. In the original processing: Amplification of reference gene primers provided the estimated nucleated cell counts. Generated by immunoSEQ multiplex PCR, the TCRdb table keeps only in-frame clones and is missing some. V and J calls and clone size are as listed in that table; D and trimming were resolved from the DNA. The sample has around 180,000 clones; under 90% are singletons. Enrolled during active infection, Seattle patients were then followed longitudinally.

The sample consisted of peripheral blood. This receptor was identified in a person between 70 and 80 years old with COVID-19, enrolled during active disease. The gene calls are TRBV4-3 and TRBJ1-1; D possibly corresponds to TRBD1 (5 bases). Here the CDR3 DNA reads TGCGCCAGCAGCCAAGCACAGGCCACTGAAGCTTTCTTT. This translates into CASSQAQATEAFF.